This record looks at one T cell receptor beta chain sequence and its context. This clone has only one observation. This receptor's antigen is unknown. There are no base qualities to consult, and no much larger clone falls within one base. TCRbeta CDR3 regions were amplified from genomic DNA using the immunoSEQ Assay, a bias-controlled multiplex PCR. The paper's data handling went like this. Nucleated cell counts per sample were estimated from amplification of reference gene primers within the assay. To quantify the absolute abundance of each unique TCRbeta CDR3 rearrangement, sequence reads were collapsed and filtered. For each sample, productive Simpson clonality was calculated as the square root of Simpson's diversity index over productive rearrangements. Here the immuneACCESS table is served through TCRdb, limited to in-frame sequences with V and J called. Missing clones are a known gap in these copies; in checked studies unresolved V genes cover under half, and the rest lacks a known reason. That table is the source of V, J and clone size, and D and trimming were worked out from the DNA. The sample profile shows about 360,000 clones; roughly 87% of them were found once. The ten largest make up approximately 2.1% of the sample.

In the prospective study, participants were about 18 to 95 years old, resided in 25 or so geographic areas of the United States, and were enrolled through a virtual design. To assign participants to cohorts, the prospective study relied on clinical history that participants themselves reported in a screening survey and a study questionnaire. In the prospective study, mobile phlebotomists collected whole blood, serum and a nasopharyngeal or oropharyngeal swab from each participant. Over a roughly 2-month period, participants in the prospective study had the option of providing additional blood draws and questionnaires. Before DNA extraction, prospective study blood samples were shipped either frozen or at room temperature. These data come from a study of blood T cell repertoires in COVID-19 (TCRdb year 2020). About the full investigation: Samples covering the acute and convalescent phases of COVID-19 were provided by collaborators in the United States, Italy and Spain. The samples were drawn from two sources: the first 160 participants of the ongoing ImmuneRACE study, and 1,200 or so subjects contributed by 6 global collaborators. The material from the prospective study consisted of cDNA or gDNA derived from T cells, B-cell-depleted T cells, or PBMCs. The repertoires were made available in a free public database intended to serve as a resource for research on the immune response to SARS-CoV-2. HLA class I and class II types, where available, came from metadata supplied by the sample provider rather than from assay-based typing. A de-identified subject ID, COVID-19 status, age in years and sex were almost always included in the sample metadata. The dataset comprised deeply sampled blood TCRbeta repertoires from subjects exposed to, actively infected with, or recovered from COVID-19. Broad study findings and their caveats: The amount of clinical and demographic metadata varied by source and participant and was provided uncurated.

The germline V gene encodes CDR1 GTSNPN and CDR2 SVGIG (reference sequence). Compared with germline, V lacks 2 bases and J lacks 7 bases; bases without a gene match: 7. The CDR3 goes from the cysteine to the phenylalanine over 14 residues. Of all the DNA, just the CDR3 is kept, 42 bases in frame from base 1. The chain employs TRBV30 and TRBJ1-2; TRBD1 fits 10 bases in the junction. What was sequenced was PBMCs or T cells enriched from blood (not recorded which). The clonotype was recovered from a woman in her thirties or forties with acute COVID-19. The DNA sequence is TGTGCCTGGAGTATTCGACAGGGGGCTTCTGGCTACACCTTC. Its coded protein is CAWSIRQGASGYTF.